Reported below is one T cell receptor beta chain. The antigen it recognizes is unknown. The record has no base qualities; no much larger clone is one base away. This sample was taken from a study of beta chain features in type 1 diabetes (dated by TCRdb to 2017 to 2018). Some background on the complete study: Mean age, gender distribution, total cell number and subset yield did not differ between patients and healthy donors. Naive and central memory subsets were obtained from all 30 or so donors, but regulatory and stem cell-like memory subsets were isolated from only 8 patients and roughly 8 healthy donors. A total of 90 million to 120 million sorted cells were examined across all samples, and a strong correlation was observed between cell number per subset and RNA yield. The study compared TCRB repertoires of sorted circulating CD4+ T cell subsets between recently diagnosed type 1 diabetes patients and matched healthy donors.

Each donor gave one peripheral blood draw, averaging roughly 0.11 L, which was collected into heparinised tubes. A BD FACSAria II was used to sort naive, central memory, regulatory and stem cell-like memory CD4+ T cells with a panel that included CD45RO, CCR7, CD25, CD127, CD95 and CD27. Purity was above 98% for every sorted population. PBMCs were separated immediately by Lymphoprep density gradient centrifugation and were stained directly, without being cultured. To minimize batch effects, samples were stained and sorted in pairs, one healthy donor with one patient per experiment. The entire amount of isolated RNA was reverse transcribed using the High Capacity cDNA Reverse Transcription Kit, so the sequenced TCRB transcripts were expressed ones. Deep immunoSEQ sequencing was performed on naive, central memory and regulatory T cell samples, with an average of roughly 4 million total reads per sample. Sorted cells were lysed in RLT buffer and RNA was extracted with DNase-treated RNeasy Micro or Mini kits, depending on cell number. To prevent cross-contamination, each cell subset was processed individually, whereas patient and healthy donor samples were processed jointly. Using the immunoSEQ multiplex PCR, TCRB sequences were amplified from cDNA into 87-bp fragments spanning the CDR3 region. Amplicons were sequenced on the Illumina HiSeq platform. The published analysis was carried out like this. Synthetic template baselines were used to correct PCR bias computationally, reads within Hamming distance 2 were collapsed together, and singletons that could not be merged were discarded. Reads were aligned against IMGT to assign V, D and J genes, CDR3 length and insertions or deletions at six rearrangement sites. Within each subset, clonotype counts were normalized to the number of sorted cells before true diversity and Gini coefficients were calculated with the tcR R package. Repertoire sharing was quantified using the overlap coefficient calculated on TCRB nucleotide sequences. As a proxy for the pre-selection repertoire, out-of-frame TCRB sequences from naive cells were analyzed. TCRdb's version of the immuneACCESS table is confined to in-frame rearrangements and falls short of the full clone set. An unresolved V gene accounts for under half of the shortfall where checked; the remainder is of unknown origin. The DNA was the basis for D and trimming; V, J and clone size are from that table. The sample includes some 350,000 clones, with about 13% observed a single time. The top ten clones comprise roughly 0.015% of the sample.

Germline trimming amounts to 4 bases on V and 3 bases on J, with 5 as the count of junction bases outside the gene matches. CDR3 length: 14 amino acids, cysteine to phenylalanine. CDR3 DNA is the only sequence kept; it has 42 bases, read in frame from the first base. From the germline V gene, CDR1 is SGHRS and CDR2 is YFSETQ. The study at large found these results: Sequencing cDNA rather than genomic DNA could over-represent highly expressing activated cells, although activation and CD3 levels did not differ between groups. Naive, central memory and regulatory TCRB repertoires appeared to be more similar among patients than among healthy donors. Type 1 diabetes patients showed a moderate but significant shortening of TCRB CDR3 length in all four CD4+ subsets. At VDJ recombination sites, type 1 diabetes patients had fewer insertions and more deleted nucleotides, which implies abnormalities in thymic rearrangement. Shorter templates might be favored by PCR, yet because patient and control samples were amplified and corrected together, any such skew would affect both groups equally. Because small numbers of individuals were included in the HLA sub-analyses, any influence of HLA type on TCRB rearrangement was left unresolved.

The sample taken for sequencing was naive CD4+ T cells from blood. This specimen's cell subset or site label, per the study, means: true naive CD4+ T cells. This receptor was obtained from a woman in her late teens or twenties with type 1 diabetes. The sequence links TRBV5-1 to TRBJ2-5, with 8 middle bases fitting TRBD2. In nucleotides, the sequence is TGCGCCAGCAGCCAAACTAGCGGCAAAGAGACCCAGTACTTC. Protein translation: CASSQTSGKETQYF.